This TCR beta chain was recorded in a study of T cells of healthy individuals. Germline V gives CDR1 SEHNR, CDR2 FQNEAQ (reference sequence). V was shortened by 2 bases and J by 7 bases, with 11 bases between the two germline ends. The CDR3 contains 14 residues. Using its own MiXCR run on the 5' RACE reads, TCRdb lists one record per CDR3 protein. Here the sample spans fewer than 75,000 distinct CDR3 sequences, around 15% being singletons. The genes are TRBV7-9 and TRBJ2-2, with D possibly TRBD2 on 6 matching bases. This clonotype was sampled from a human donor in good health. This chain's CDR3 is CASSLLGGVGELFF. The CDR3 DNA sequence: TGTGCCAGCAGCTTACTCGGGGGAGTCGGGGAGCTGTTTTTT.